This TCR beta chain was captured in a study of early T cells in non-severe SARS-CoV-2 infection (dated by TCRdb to 2020 to 2023). Background on the whole study: TCR sequencing used bulk RNA from unsorted whole blood, so alpha and beta chains could not be paired.

The study was a case-control design nested within a healthcare worker cohort in London, UK, with weekly nasopharyngeal swab PCR tests and blood sampling. Between 23 and 31 March 2020, the week of the UK lockdown, healthcare workers were enrolled and then followed up weekly for as long as 16 weeks. Taken from cysteine to phenylalanine, the CDR3 has 15 residues. The CDR3 DNA has 45 bases and is translated from base 1. For CDR1 and CDR2, the germline V gene lists SGHVS and FQNEAQ. The V and J ends are trimmed by 4 bases and 0 bases, leaving 10 bases between them. The library was produced with 5' RACE. The sequencer listed for this sample is NextSeq 500. Unique molecular identifiers were attached to individual cDNA molecules in the TCR library protocol so that sequencing error and PCR bias could be corrected. Sequencing covered both TCR alpha and beta chains, and within each sample the abundances of alpha and beta sequences were tightly co-correlated. For the original study's pipeline: V gene, J gene and CDR3 annotation of TCR sequences was performed with Decombinator V4. Expanded TCRs were defined as changing significantly between any two time points under a Poisson model with p below 0.0001. Abundances of TCRs were expressed as counts per million after normalisation to the total number of TCRs sequenced in each sample. TRAV1-2 paired with TRAJ12, TRAJ20 or TRAJ33 defined MAIT TCRs, while TRAV10 paired with TRAJ18 defined iNKT TCRs. A search of VDJdb, accessed on 1 November 2021, was run for TCRs annotated to CMV, EBV and SARS-CoV-2, with TCRs annotated for multiple antigens excluded. Starting from the raw public reads, TCRdb applied fastp trimming at Q25, assembled clones with MiXCR and retained in-frame beta chains. Rows are unified per CDR3 protein, each entry keeping the most common DNA and genes. For this entry, the V and J calls and clone size follow TCRdb and not the study's own pipeline. This sample lists about 49,000 distinct CDR3 sequences; about 6% were detected once. The ten top clones hold 2.8% of the sample.

General conclusions and limits of the study: VDJdb matching was skewed toward anti-spike CD8 responses and likely underestimated virus-specific expansions by missing private and CD4 specificities.

This clonotype was detected many times. There is no known antigen for this receptor. Qualities for individual bases were not recorded, and no much larger clone is one base off. The material was whole blood, obtained at baseline. The rearranged chain carries TRBV7-8 and TRBJ2-1; a tentative D call is TRBD1 (5 bases match). This clonotype was sampled from an adult who was a healthcare worker with PCR-confirmed SARS-CoV-2 infection or an uninfected control (not recorded which). The encoded CDR3 is CASSSTGNSYNEQFF. The DNA reads TGTGCCAGCAGCTCCACAGGCAACTCCTACAATGAGCAGTTCTTC.